The clone carrying this T cell receptor beta chain was counted ten times or more. Its specificity is unknown. Construction of naive CD8 libraries employed about 17,000 to 1,100,000 sorted cells together with 10%, 30% or 50% RNA. These data originate in a study of molecular identifiers for immune sequencing clone quantification. Preparation of the bulk TCR libraries relied on previously described methods and listed TCR primers. MiXCR, run by TCRdb on the PCR reads, gives a single entry per CDR3 protein. The table includes hundreds of thousands of distinct CDR3 sequences, over 25% detected once. Study findings and constraints: Molecules of identical TCR sharing a barcode could underestimate highly expanded clone sizes.

Material for sequencing was naive CD8+ T cells from blood, with Jurkat cell RNA spiked in. The subset was: FACS-sorted CD8+CD4-CCR7+CD45RA+ naive T cells. This clonotype was sampled from a human donor in good health. Some libraries in this study had Jurkat cell RNA spiked in.

In DNA, the CDR3 is TGTGCCAGCAGACCGGCCCGAAATGGTACGGATACGCAGTATTTT. Translation: CASRPARNGTDTQYF. The rearrangement joins TRBV3-1 to TRBJ2-3; unclear D gene. The CDR3 covers 15 residues. The ends were cut back, 6 bases at V and 6 bases at J, with 19 bases in the middle. Looked up from germline, CDR1 is LGHDT and CDR2 is YNNKEL (reference sequence).